The 6 T cell receptor beta chains in this list originate from one sample, sequenced in a study of T cells and Merkel cell carcinoma outcomes. Sequenced by immunoSEQ multiplex PCR; TCRdb stores in-frame clones only, minus some. This table holds 5,000 to 7,000 clones, approximately 77% found once. The sample comprised tumor tissue from Merkel cell carcinoma. The source is a human donor with Merkel cell carcinoma.

V is TRBV18 and J is TRBJ2-5; D might be TRBD2 (5 bases). Trimming stripped 0 bases from V and 4 bases from J, with 24 bases between. Germline lookup yields CDR1 KGHSH and CDR2 LQKENI. The CDR3 runs 19 residues. The CDR3 region has the DNA TGTGCCAGCTCACCACCTTTGTCTAGCCTATTTCTGAATGGAGAGACCCAGTACTTC. Protein sequence: CASSPPLSSLFLNGETQYF.

The CDR3 is CASSPRQGEIGYTF. The CDR3 DNA is TGTGCCAGCTCACCCCGACAGGGGGAGATAGGCTACACCTTC. The rearrangement uses TRBV18 and TRBJ1-2, with TRBD1 matching over 9 bases. Germline V lookup: CDR1 KGHSH, CDR2 LQKENI. J lost 8 bases, V lost 3 bases, and 7 bases had no gene match. The CDR3 is 14 residues long.

The chain couples TRBV5-1 to TRBJ2-5; unclear D gene. This CDR3 contains 15 residues. Trimming took off 0 bases at V and 4 bases at J, with 13 bases between the two ends. Germline assignment: CDR1 SGHRS and CDR2 YFSETQ. The CDR3 here is CASSLALSVRETQYF. The CDR3 nucleotides are TGCGCCAGCAGCTTGGCCCTTTCGGTGAGAGAGACCCAGTACTTC.

The gene calls are TRBV12-2 and TRBJ1-5; the DNA was not used to check the table's D call, TRBD1. TRBV12-2 is a pseudogene locus. The CDR3 loop spans 15 amino acids. The CDR3 region has the DNA TGTGCAAGTCGCCCCAGACCAGGGGGCCGTCAGCCCCAGCATTTT. Protein: CASRPRPGGRQPQHF.

About this clone itself: An end of the junction does not agree with germline; a read error may underlie this. The chain uses TRBV7-2 and TRBJ2-3, with 10 nucleotides matching TRBD2. This CDR3 has 15 residues. Germline V gives CDR1 SGHTA, CDR2 FQGNSA. DNA for the CDR3: TGTACCAGCAGATTAGGACTAGCGGGCACAGATACGCAGTATTTT. This codes for CTSRLGLAGTDTQYF.

CDR3 DNA sequence: TGTGCCAGCAGCACCAGAGGAGGTAACTATGGCTACACCTTC. Translating gives CASSTRGGNYGYTF. The V and J genes are TRBV9 and TRBJ1-2; D not resolved. The V end was cut by 4 bases, the J end by 1 base, with 11 bases between. Germline V gives CDR1 SGDLS, CDR2 YYNGEE. This CDR3 is built from 14 residues.